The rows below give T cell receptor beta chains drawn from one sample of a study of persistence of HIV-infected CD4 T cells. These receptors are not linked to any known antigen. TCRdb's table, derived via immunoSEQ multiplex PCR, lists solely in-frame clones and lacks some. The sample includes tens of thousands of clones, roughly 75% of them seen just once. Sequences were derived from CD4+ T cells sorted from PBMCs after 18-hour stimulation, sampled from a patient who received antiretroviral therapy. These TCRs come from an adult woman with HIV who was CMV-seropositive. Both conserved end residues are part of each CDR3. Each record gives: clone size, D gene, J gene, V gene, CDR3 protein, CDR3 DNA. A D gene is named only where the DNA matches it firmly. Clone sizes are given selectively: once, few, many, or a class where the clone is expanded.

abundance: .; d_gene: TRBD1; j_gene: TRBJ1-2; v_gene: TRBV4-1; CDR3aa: CASSPTGGLNGYTF; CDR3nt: TGCGCCAGCAGCCCGACAGGGGGGTTAAATGGCTACACCTTC
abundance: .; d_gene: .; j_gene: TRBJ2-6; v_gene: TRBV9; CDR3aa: CASSAGTLGANVLTF; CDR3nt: TGTGCCAGCAGCGCAGGGACACTCGGGGCCAACGTCCTGACTTTC
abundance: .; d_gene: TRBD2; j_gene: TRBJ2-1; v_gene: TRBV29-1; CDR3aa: CSASSLGLAKYEQFF; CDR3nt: TGCAGCGCCTCCAGCCTCGGACTAGCTAAATATGAGCAGTTCTTC
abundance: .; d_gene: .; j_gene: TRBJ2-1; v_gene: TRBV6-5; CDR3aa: CALGGAYNEQFF; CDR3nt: TGTGCCCTAGGGGGGGCCTACAATGAGCAGTTCTTC
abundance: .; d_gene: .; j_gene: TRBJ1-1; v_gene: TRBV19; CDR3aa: CASNVDRLNTEAFF; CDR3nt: TGTGCCAGTAACGTCGACAGATTGAACACTGAAGCTTTCTTT
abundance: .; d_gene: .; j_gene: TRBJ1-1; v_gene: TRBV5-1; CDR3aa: CASSFGPQGGVTEAFF; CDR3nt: TGCGCCAGCAGCTTTGGACCTCAGGGAGGTGTAACTGAAGCTTTCTTT
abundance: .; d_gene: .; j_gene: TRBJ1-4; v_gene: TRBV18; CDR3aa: CASSPTGALGEKLFF; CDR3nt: TGTGCCAGCTCACCAACGGGGGCTTTGGGAGAAAAACTGTTTTTT
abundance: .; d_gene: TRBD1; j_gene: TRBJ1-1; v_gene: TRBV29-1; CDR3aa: CSVERGHTEAFF; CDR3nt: TGCAGCGTTGAGAGGGGGCACACTGAAGCTTTCTTT
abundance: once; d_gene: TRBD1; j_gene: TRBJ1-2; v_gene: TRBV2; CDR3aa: CAAQTGQASNGYTF; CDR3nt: TGTGCCGCCCAGACGGGACAGGCTAGCAATGGCTACACCTTC
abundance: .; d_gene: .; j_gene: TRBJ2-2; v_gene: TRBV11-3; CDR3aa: CASSFGQYTGELFF; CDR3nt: TGTGCCAGCAGCTTCGGGCAGTACACCGGGGAGCTGTTTTTT
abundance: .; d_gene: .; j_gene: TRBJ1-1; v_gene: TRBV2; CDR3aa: CASSEGEIRFTEAFF; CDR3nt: TGTGCCAGCAGTGAGGGGGAAATAAGATTCACTGAAGCTTTCTTT
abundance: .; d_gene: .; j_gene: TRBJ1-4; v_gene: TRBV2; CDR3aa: CASSARVTNEKLFF; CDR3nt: TGTGCCAGCAGCGCCAGGGTAACTAATGAAAAACTGTTTTTT
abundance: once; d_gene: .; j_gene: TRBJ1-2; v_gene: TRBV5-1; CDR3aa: CASSATGQYGYTF; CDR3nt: TGCGCCAGCAGCGCAACAGGGCAATATGGCTACACCTTC
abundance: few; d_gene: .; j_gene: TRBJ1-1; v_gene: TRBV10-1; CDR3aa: CASRGSFAGEAFF; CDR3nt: TGCGCCAGCAGAGGTTCTTTTGCAGGTGAAGCTTTCTTT
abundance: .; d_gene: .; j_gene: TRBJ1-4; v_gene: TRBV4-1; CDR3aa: CASSRRQGGTNEKLFF; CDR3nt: TGCGCCAGCAGCCGTCGTCAGGGTGGAACTAATGAAAAACTGTTTTTT
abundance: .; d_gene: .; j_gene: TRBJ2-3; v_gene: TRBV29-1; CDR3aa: CSGVEGSSTDTQYF; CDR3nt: TGCAGCGGAGTTGAGGGGTCTAGCACAGATACGCAGTATTTT
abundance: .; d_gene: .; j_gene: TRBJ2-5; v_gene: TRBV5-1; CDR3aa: CASSQDRNEETQYF; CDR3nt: TGCGCCAGCAGCCAGGACAGAAACGAAGAGACCCAGTACTTC
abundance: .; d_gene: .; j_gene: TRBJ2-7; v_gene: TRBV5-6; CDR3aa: CASRQTPSGGLEQYF; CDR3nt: TGTGCCAGCAGACAAACGCCCTCCGGGGGGCTCGAGCAGTACTTC
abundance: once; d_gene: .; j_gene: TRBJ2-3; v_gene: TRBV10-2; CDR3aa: CASSERGVGTDTQYF; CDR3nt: TGCGCCAGCAGTGAGCGGGGAGTCGGCACAGATACGCAGTATTTT
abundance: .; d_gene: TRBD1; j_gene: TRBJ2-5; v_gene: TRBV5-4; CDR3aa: CASSPVGTGSRETQYF; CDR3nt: TGTGCCAGCAGCCCGGTAGGGACAGGGTCTCGGGAGACCCAGTACTTC
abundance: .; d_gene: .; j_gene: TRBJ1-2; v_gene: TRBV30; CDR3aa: CAWTGGGSAGYTF; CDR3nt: TGTGCCTGGACCGGTGGGGGGTCTGCTGGCTACACCTTC
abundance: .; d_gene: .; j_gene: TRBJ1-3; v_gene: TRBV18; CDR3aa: CASSPPQGFLSGNTIYF; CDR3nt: TGTGCCAGCTCACCACCACAGGGTTTCCTTTCTGGAAACACCATATATTTT
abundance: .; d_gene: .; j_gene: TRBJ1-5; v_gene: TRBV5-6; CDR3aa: CASSTWGGSNQPQHF; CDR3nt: TGTGCCAGCAGCACCTGGGGGGGTAGCAATCAGCCCCAGCATTTT
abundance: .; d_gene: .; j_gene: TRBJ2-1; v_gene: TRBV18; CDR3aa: CASLPPGTSTYNEQFF; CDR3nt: TGTGCCAGCTTACCACCAGGGACAAGCACCTACAATGAGCAGTTCTTC
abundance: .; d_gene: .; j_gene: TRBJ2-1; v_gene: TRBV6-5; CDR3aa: CASRERKSNNEQFF; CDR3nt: TGTGCCAGCAGAGAGCGTAAATCAAACAATGAGCAGTTCTTC
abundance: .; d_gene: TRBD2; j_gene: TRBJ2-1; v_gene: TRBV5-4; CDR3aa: CASSHGGAGFEQFF; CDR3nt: TGTGCCAGCAGCCACGGGGGGGCCGGGTTTGAGCAGTTCTTC
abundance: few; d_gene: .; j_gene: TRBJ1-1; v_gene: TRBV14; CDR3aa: CASSQDWGTEAFF; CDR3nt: TGTGCCAGCAGCCAAGATTGGGGCACTGAAGCTTTCTTT
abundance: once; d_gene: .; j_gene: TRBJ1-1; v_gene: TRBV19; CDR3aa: CASSIGAQGRVATEAFF; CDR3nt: TGTGCCAGTAGTATAGGTGCACAGGGAAGGGTGGCCACTGAAGCTTTCTTT
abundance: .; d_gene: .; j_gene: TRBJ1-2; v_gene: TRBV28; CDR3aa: CASSLKGGPGYGYTF; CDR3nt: TGTGCCAGCAGCCTTAAGGGGGGCCCTGGCTATGGCTACACCTTC
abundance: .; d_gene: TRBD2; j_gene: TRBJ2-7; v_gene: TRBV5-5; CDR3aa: CASSSRTSGVSYEQYF; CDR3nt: TGTGCCAGCAGTTCCCGGACTAGCGGGGTCTCCTACGAGCAGTACTTC
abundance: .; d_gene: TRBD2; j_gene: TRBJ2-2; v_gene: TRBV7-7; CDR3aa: CASSTSGSGELFF; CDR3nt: TGTGCTAGCAGCACTAGCGGTTCCGGGGAGCTGTTTTTT
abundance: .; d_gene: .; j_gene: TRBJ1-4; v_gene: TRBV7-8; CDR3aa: CASSLFETTNEKLFF; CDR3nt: TGTGCCAGCAGCTTATTTGAGACGACTAATGAAAAACTGTTTTTT
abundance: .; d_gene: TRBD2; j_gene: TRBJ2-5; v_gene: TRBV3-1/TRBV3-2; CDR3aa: CASTGLATVTQYF; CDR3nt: TGTGCCAGCACCGGACTAGCGACGGTGACCCAGTACTTC
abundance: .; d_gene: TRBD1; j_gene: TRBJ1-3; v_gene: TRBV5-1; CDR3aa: CASSYSGTDGNTIYF; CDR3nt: TGCGCCAGCAGCTACTCCGGGACAGATGGAAACACCATATATTTT
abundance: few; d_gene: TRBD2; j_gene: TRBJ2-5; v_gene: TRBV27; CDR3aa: CASSLGSGATQETQYF; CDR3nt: TGTGCCAGCAGTTTGGGCAGCGGGGCAACCCAAGAGACCCAGTACTTC
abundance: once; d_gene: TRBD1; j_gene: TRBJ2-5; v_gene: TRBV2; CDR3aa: CASSDTGGLVTQYF; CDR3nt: TGTGCCAGCAGTGATACAGGGGGCTTGGTGACCCAGTACTTC
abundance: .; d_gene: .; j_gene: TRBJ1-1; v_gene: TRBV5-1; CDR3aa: CASSLSGGNMNTEAFF; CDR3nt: TGCGCCAGCAGCCTTTCGGGGGGGAACATGAACACTGAAGCTTTCTTT
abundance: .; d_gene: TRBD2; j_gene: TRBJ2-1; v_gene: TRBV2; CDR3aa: CASSVRHSGDSYNEQFF; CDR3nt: TGTGCCAGCAGCGTTAGACATAGCGGGGACTCCTACAATGAGCAGTTCTTC
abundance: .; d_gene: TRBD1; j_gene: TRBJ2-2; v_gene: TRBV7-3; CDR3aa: CASSPRGRVNTGELFF; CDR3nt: TGTGCCAGCAGCCCAAGGGGGCGAGTAAACACCGGGGAGCTGTTTTTT
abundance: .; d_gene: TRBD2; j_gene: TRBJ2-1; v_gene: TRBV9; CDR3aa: CASSAGTTVGGEQFF; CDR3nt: TGTGCCAGCAGCGCCGGGACTACCGTCGGTGGGGAGCAGTTCTTC
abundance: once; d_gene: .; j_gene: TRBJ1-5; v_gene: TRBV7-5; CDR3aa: CARSLIRRQPQGQPQHF; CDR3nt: TGTGCCAGAAGCTTAATAAGGAGGCAGCCCCAAGGGCAGCCCCAGCATTTT